The present T cell receptor beta chain was sequenced within a study of CD8+CD57+ T cells in acquired aplastic anemia. The study profiled TCR beta VDJ and CDR3 using genomic DNA as template. In TCRdb, the reads were re-called with MiXCR into one record per CDR3 protein. Of about 180,000 distinct CDR3 sequences listed, nearly 50% are singletons. Sequencing was done on patients that had shown CD8+CD57+ cell expansion by flow cytometry. Germline assignment: CDR1 KGHDR and CDR2 SFDVKD. V lost 3 bases to trimming and J lost 6 bases, with 20 bases between them. CDR3 length: 16 amino acids. The chain carries TRBV24-1 and TRBJ2-7; D may correspond to TRBD1 or TRBD2 (5 bases each). Material for sequencing was sorted CD4+, CD8+, or CD8+CD57+ T cells (not recorded which) from PBMCs. The TCR sequence derives from a human donor with aplastic anemia. The CDR3 DNA reads as TGTGCCACCAGTGATACTTTCACCGGGACGGGTAGCGAGCAGTACTTC. This codes for CATSDTFTGTGSEQYF.